This T cell receptor beta chain was documented in a study of cytomegalovirus exposure and HLA in healthy donors. Points from the study as a whole: Usually a TCR sequence was rare, but some public TCRs were found in many donors.

Amplification used 60 Vbeta primers and 13 Jbeta primers. Per the original methods: In a later analysis, around 12 million of approximately 86 million unique beta chains occurred in at least two donors. The repertoire was sequenced with immunoSEQ multiplex PCR; TCRdb's copy has only in-frame clones and lacks some. V, J and clone size are those of that table, while D and trimming were read from the DNA. The table shows about 95,000 clones, with roughly four fifths occurring only once. In germline, CDR1 is SGHAT, CDR2 FQNNGV. This CDR3 has 15 residues. The V and J ends lost 4 bases and 4 bases respectively, with 16 bases between them. In regard to this clone: Antigen: not known.

Sequenced input: PBMCs. The sequence derives from a man aged 25 to 45 in good health and CMV-seropositive. This chain connects TRBV11-2 to TRBJ2-5, with D perhaps matching TRBD1 (5 bases). Here the CDR3 DNA reads TGTGCCAGCAGCTCAGGGTCCGGTTGGGGAGAGACCCAGTACTTC. As protein: CASSSGSGWGETQYF.